A single sample gave rise to the 22 T cell receptor beta chains below, sequenced in a study of T cell changes during pregnancy in multiple sclerosis. Assay used: immunoSEQ multiplex PCR; TCRdb lists only in-frame clones, some missing. The sample contains tens of thousands of clones, roughly 90% of which appear only once. The sequencing here drew on CD4+ T cells from peripheral blood mononuclear cells, taken before pregnancy. The receptors stem from a female donor with multiple sclerosis, enrolled in a pregnancy study.

The chain uses TRBV27 and TRBJ2-5, with 7 bases fitting TRBD1. The germline V gene encodes CDR1 MNHEY and CDR2 SMNVEV (reference sequence). J was trimmed by 4 bases and V by 10 bases; bases with no gene match: 9. The CDR3 contains 13 residues. The CDR3 coding sequence is TGTGCCACACGACAGGGATCGTTAGAGACCCAGTACTTC. Residues: CATRQGSLETQYF.

Here the CDR3 reads CASSQRQGREEQFF. CDR3 DNA sequence: TGTGCCAGCAGCCAAAGACAGGGGAGAGAAGAGCAGTTCTTC. The genes are TRBV5-8 and TRBJ2-1; the match to TRBD1 covers 8 bases. The CDR3 is 14 residues long. The junction had 10 bases not matched to a gene; V was cut back by 4 bases and J by 10 bases. CDR1 is SGHTS and CDR2 is YDEGEE in the germline V gene.

The gene calls are TRBV5-1 and TRBJ1-1, with D perhaps TRBD1 (6 bases). Germline CDR1 reads SGHRS; CDR2 reads YFSETQ. Trimming left V 6 bases short and J 1 base short, with 13 bases between. CDR3 size: 14 residues. As DNA, the CDR3 is TGCGCCAGCACCCCCGGGACAAAGAACACTGAAGCTTTCTTT. Amino acids: CASTPGTKNTEAFF.

V is TRBV14 and J is TRBJ2-7, with 7 bases aligning to TRBD1. The CDR3 length is 15 residues. V was clipped by 5 bases and J by 3 bases; unmatched bases: 10. Germline CDR1 reads SGHDN; CDR2 reads FVKESK. The CDR3 nucleotides are TGTGCCAGCAGCTTCCGACAGGGCGATCGCTACGAGCAGTACTTC. Amino acid sequence: CASSFRQGDRYEQYF.

This clone was detected a few times. The chain carries TRBV19 and TRBJ1-3; 8 positions agree with TRBD1. Per germline, CDR1 LNHDA and CDR2 SQIVND (reference sequence). CDR3 length: 14 amino acids. V lost 5 bases, J lost 3 bases, and 3 bases stayed unmatched. The CDR3, as DNA: TGTGCCAGTAGTTCGACAGGGGTTGGAAACACCATATATTTT. Protein: CASSSTGVGNTIYF.

The CDR3 region has the DNA TGTGCCAGCAGCCTCCAAGAGACCCAGTACTTC. Protein product: CASSLQETQYF. The genes are TRBV7-9 and TRBJ2-5; D not certain. Germline V lookup: CDR1 SEHNR, CDR2 FQNEAQ (reference sequence). V was cut by 5 bases and J by 1 base, with 2 bases left in between. The CDR3 spans 11 residues. The full variable domain, in which reference TRBV7-9 and TRBJ2-5 provide the parts outside the CDR3, is DTGVSQNPRHKITKRGQNVTFRCDPISEHNRLYWYRQTLGQGPEFLTYFQNEAQLEKSRLLSDRFSAERPKGSFSTLEIQRTEQGDSAMYLCASSLQETQYFGPGTRLLVL.

The chain links TRBV5-1 to TRBJ1-5; tentative D call: TRBD1 (5 bases). Germline V lookup: CDR1 SGHRS, CDR2 YFSETQ. The CDR3 length is 13 residues. V was trimmed by 3 bases and J by 5 bases, leaving 9 bases between them. CDR3 in DNA: TGCGCCAGCAGCTGGGGGGATCATCAGCCCCAGCATTTT. Translated: CASSWGDHQPQHF.

The J gene is TRBJ1-2, the V gene TRBV7-9, with TRBD1 matching 9 bases. The germline V gene has CDR1 SEHNR and CDR2 FQNEAQ (reference sequence). Unmatched junction bases numbered 10, after V lost 3 bases and J lost 5 bases. The CDR3 totals 16 residues. CDR3 residues: CASSFGDRATIYGYTF. The CDR3, as DNA: TGTGCCAGCAGCTTTGGGGACAGGGCCACGATTTATGGCTACACCTTC.

The chain has TRBV9 and TRBJ1-5, with TRBD1 matching over 7 bases. The CDR3 is made up of 15 amino acids. Germline CDR1 and CDR2: SGDLS and YYNGEE. The ends lost 3 bases at V and 0 bases at J; junction bases unmatched: 3. CDR3 sequence reads: CASSATGYSNQPQHF. DNA for the CDR3: TGTGCCAGCAGCGCGACAGGGTATAGCAATCAGCCCCAGCATTTT.

The chain is built from TRBV7-8 and TRBJ2-1, with 9 bases aligning to TRBD2. The CDR3 length is 17 residues. V gave up 7 bases and J gave up 4 bases; unmatched junction bases: 14. The germline V gene has CDR1 SGHVS and CDR2 FQNEAQ. DNA of the CDR3: TGTGCCAGCAACGATTGGGGCGGGAGGGGCAAATACAATGAGCAGTTCTTC. Protein sequence: CASNDWGGRGKYNEQFF.

The V gene is TRBV5-1, the J gene TRBJ2-7; the D is unclear. V was shortened by 3 bases and J by 0 bases, with 10 bases between the two germline ends. The CDR3 contains 14 residues. The germline V gene has CDR1 SGHRS and CDR2 YFSETQ. The CDR3 region is CASSSAPSSYEQYF. The CDR3 bases are TGCGCCAGCAGCTCGGCACCTAGCTCCTACGAGCAGTACTTC. Full variable domain (missing parts from reference TRBV5-1 and TRBJ2-7): KAGVTQTPRYLIKTRGQQVTLSCSPISGHRSVSWYQQTPGQGLQFLFEYFSETQRNKGNFPGRFSGRQFSNSRSEMNVSTLELGDSALYLCASSSAPSSYEQYFGPGTRLTVT.

V usage is TRBV19 and J usage is TRBJ2-3, with TRBD1 matching 8 bases. The CDR3 runs to 13 residues. Germline assignment: CDR1 LNHDA and CDR2 SQIVND (reference sequence). V lost 6 bases to trimming and J lost 3 bases; unmatched junction nucleotides: 2. The CDR3 sequence is CASRDRVTDTQYF. In DNA form, the CDR3 reads TGTGCCAGTAGGGACAGGGTAACAGATACGCAGTATTTT. Combining the CDR3 with reference TRBV19 and TRBJ2-3 gives the whole variable domain DGGITQSPKYLFRKEGQNVTLSCEQNLNHDAMYWYRQDPGQGLRLIYYSQIVNDFQKGDIAEGYSVSREKKESFPLTVTSAQKNPTAFYLCASRDRVTDTQYFGPGTRLTVL.

This chain uses TRBV15 with TRBJ1-1; unclear D gene. The CDR3 loop spans 13 amino acids. Deletions cut 5 bases from V and 0 bases from J, with 7 bases between. Germline V gene sequence: CDR1 LNHNV, CDR2 YYDKDF (reference sequence). CDR3 sequence (DNA): TGTGCCACCAGCCGACGGGTGAACACTGAAGCTTTCTTT. Residues: CATSRRVNTEAFF.

As concerns this clone: The junction shows a germline mismatch at one end, possibly a read error. This chain links TRBV6-5 with TRBJ2-3, with TRBD1 matching 7 bases. In germline, CDR1 is MNHEY, CDR2 SVGAGI. The CDR3 spans 16 residues. For the CDR3, the DNA is TGTGCCAGCAGTAACTCCGGGACAGCTAGCACAGATACGCAGTATTTT. Encoded protein: CASSNSGTASTDTQYF.

The sample holds one count of this clone. The V gene is TRBV7-2, the J gene TRBJ1-2; D unclear. This CDR3 is 13 amino acids long. The V end lost 1 base, the J end lost 6 bases, and 9 bases lay between the germline ends. Germline V gene data show CDR1 as SGHTA and CDR2 as FQGNSA. CDR3 sequence (DNA): TGTGCCAGCAGCTTAGTTGGCGGGGATGGCTACACCTTC. This sequence encodes CASSLVGGDGYTF.

The chain carries TRBV4-2 and TRBJ2-7, with 7 bases that match TRBD1. Looked up from germline, CDR1 is LGHNA and CDR2 is YNFKEQ. V lost 1 base to trimming and J lost 3 bases; unmatched junction nucleotides: 3. This CDR3 is built from 14 residues. The CDR3 sequence is CASSQAGTDYEQYF. The CDR3 region has the DNA TGTGCCAGCAGCCAAGCCGGGACAGACTACGAGCAGTACTTC.

This clone appeared once. This chain uses TRBV30 with TRBJ2-3; 7 nucleotides line up with TRBD2. Germline CDR1 GTSNPN, CDR2 SVGIG (reference sequence). CDR3 length: 13 residues. Unmatched junction bases numbered 4, after V lost 2 bases and J lost 5 bases. In DNA form, the CDR3 reads TGTGCCTGGAGTAGGTGGGGGGGAGATACGCAGTATTTT. It is translated as CAWSRWGGDTQYF.

The chain employs TRBV27 and TRBJ1-1; tentatively, D is TRBD1 (5 bases). Between the trimmed V and J ends, which lost 6 bases and 4 bases, there was a span of 15 bases. The germline V gene has CDR1 MNHEY and CDR2 SMNVEV (reference sequence). This CDR3 spans 14 amino acids. CDR3 sequence reads: CASREGTQGTEAFF. The CDR3 nucleotides are TGTGCCAGCAGGGAGGGGACCCAGGGCACTGAAGCTTTCTTT.

The rearrangement joins TRBV27 to TRBJ1-1; D is unresolved. The germline CDR1 and CDR2 sequences are MNHEY and SMNVEV (reference sequence). There are 13 residues in the CDR3. V shed 1 base and J shed 3 bases, with 6 bases lying between them. The CDR3 loop reads CASSLLEHTEAFF. The CDR3 nucleotides are TGTGCCAGCAGTTTATTGGAGCACACTGAAGCTTTCTTT.

The chain has TRBV5-1 and TRBJ2-7, with 15 bases that match TRBD2. The CDR3 contains 17 residues. The germline CDR1 and CDR2 sequences are SGHRS and YFSETQ. After removal of 9 bases from V and 6 bases from J, the junction contained 16 bases not matched to a gene. CDR3 in DNA: TGCGCCACCAATAGGGGGACTAGCGGGGGGCCTGGCGGCGAGCAGTACTTC. Translated, it gives CATNRGTSGGPGGEQYF.

The chain uses TRBV19 and TRBJ2-7; D is perhaps TRBD1 (6 bases). In germline, CDR1 is LNHDA, CDR2 SQIVND (reference sequence). The ends were cut back, 3 bases at V and 6 bases at J, with 9 bases in the middle. The CDR3 consists of 12 residues. The CDR3 region has the DNA TGTGCCAGTAGTATGGGACACAGCGAGCAGTACTTC. This gives the protein CASSMGHSEQYF.

The chain is built from TRBV7-9 and TRBJ1-3; D remains ambiguous. CDR1 is SEHNR, CDR2 FQNEAQ, per germline (reference sequence). Trimming removed 0 bases at V and 4 bases at J, with 10 bases between. This CDR3 has 15 residues. For the CDR3, the DNA is TGTGCCAGCAGCTTAGCGGGTGGAGGAGGAAACACCATATATTTT. This codes for CASSLAGGGGNTIYF.